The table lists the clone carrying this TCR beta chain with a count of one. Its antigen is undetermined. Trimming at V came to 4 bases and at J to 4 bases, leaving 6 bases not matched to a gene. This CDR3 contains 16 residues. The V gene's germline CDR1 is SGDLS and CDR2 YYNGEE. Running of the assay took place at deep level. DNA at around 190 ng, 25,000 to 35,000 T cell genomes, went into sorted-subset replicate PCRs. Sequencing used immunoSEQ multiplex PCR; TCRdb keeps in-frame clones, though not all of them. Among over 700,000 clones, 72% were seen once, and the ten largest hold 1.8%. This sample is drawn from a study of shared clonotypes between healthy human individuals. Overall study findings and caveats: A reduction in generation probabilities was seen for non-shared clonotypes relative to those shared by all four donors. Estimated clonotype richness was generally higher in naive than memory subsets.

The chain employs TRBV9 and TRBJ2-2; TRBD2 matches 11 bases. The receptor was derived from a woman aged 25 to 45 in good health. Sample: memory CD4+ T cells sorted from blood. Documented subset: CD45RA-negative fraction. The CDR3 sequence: CASSRTSGLPTGELFF. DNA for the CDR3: TGTGCCAGCAGCAGGACTAGCGGGCTGCCCACCGGGGAGCTGTTTTTT.